Listed below are T cell receptor beta chains from one sample, sequenced in a study of blood T cell repertoires in COVID-19. Here immunoSEQ multiplex PCR was the method, and the copy in TCRdb shows in-frame clones only, minus some. This table has just under 350,000 clones, about 90% appearing once. Sequencing used peripheral blood. These receptor sequences come from a woman aged 18 to 35 who had recovered from COVID-19. Both conserved end residues are part of each CDR3. A D gene is named only where the DNA matches it firmly. Expanded clones are given a class, and other clones once, few, many or no size at all.

V gene	clone size	J gene	D gene	CDR3 DNA	CDR3 protein
TRBV30	few	TRBJ1-5	-	TGTGCCTGGAGCGGAGACAGGACCCAGCCCCAGCATTTT	CAWSGDRTQPQHF
TRBV27	-	TRBJ1-2	TRBD1	TGTGCCAGCAGTTTATCCGCAGGGGGATATGGCTACACCTTC	CASSLSAGGYGYTF
TRBV7-2	-	TRBJ1-2	-	TGTGCCAGCAGCTTAAGCCATGCTAACTATGGCTACACCTTC	CASSLSHANYGYTF
TRBV3-1/TRBV3-2	-	TRBJ1-4	-	TGTGCCAGCTCCCCGGGGGGGACCGCTAATGAAAAACTGTTTTTT	CASSPGGTANEKLFF
TRBV2	-	TRBJ2-1	TRBD2	TGTGCCAGCAGTGAAGGACTAGCGGGAGGCATTGAGCAGTTCTTC	CASSEGLAGGIEQFF
TRBV5-1	-	TRBJ2-3	TRBD1	TGCGCCAGCAGCCAGGGGGGCACAGATACGCAGTATTTT	CASSQGGTDTQYF
TRBV24-1	-	TRBJ1-5	TRBD1	TGTGCCACCAGTGAAAGGGACAGGGGGCGAAGAGGCAATCAGCCCCAGCATTTT	CATSERDRGRRGNQPQHF
TRBV9	-	TRBJ1-1	TRBD1	TGTGCCAGCAGCGCAGGGGGCGCCGTTTTTGTGAACACTGAAGCTTTCTTT	CASSAGGAVFVNTEAFF
TRBV10-2	few	TRBJ1-6	-	TGCGCCAGCAGTGAGCTAGGGGGTGGCGATTCACCCCTCCACTTT	CASSELGGGDSPLHF
TRBV10-1	few	TRBJ1-2	-	TGCGCCAGCAGCCCGACGGGGTTCGGTAACTATGGCTACACCTTC	CASSPTGFGNYGYTF
TRBV6-6	once	TRBJ1-1	-	TGTGCCAGCAGTTACAGGGGGAACACTGAAGCTTTCTTT	CASSYRGNTEAFF
TRBV5-1	-	TRBJ2-3	TRBD2	TGCGCCAGCAGCTTGGCGGGAGGCCCCACAGATACGCAGTATTTT	CASSLAGGPTDTQYF
TRBV11-2	-	TRBJ2-5	TRBD2	TGTGCCAGCAGCGCCCTTCGGGGGGAGTACCAAGAGACCCAGTACTTC	CASSALRGEYQETQYF
TRBV18	once	TRBJ2-6	-	TGTGCCAGCTCACTCTACTCTGGGGCCAACGTCCTGACTTTC	CASSLYSGANVLTF
TRBV18	-	TRBJ2-5	-	TGTGCCAGCTCACCACCGTCACAGGTTGAGGAGACCCAGTACTTC	CASSPPSQVEETQYF
TRBV6-2/TRBV6-3	-	TRBJ2-5	TRBD2	TGTGCCAGCAGTTACTCGACTAGCGGGACAGAGACCCAGTACTTC	CASSYSTSGTETQYF
TRBV11-2	-	TRBJ2-6	TRBD2	TGTGCCAGCAGCTTAGATGTAGCGGGAGTATCTGGGGCCAACGTCCTGACTTTC	CASSLDVAGVSGANVLTF
TRBV20-1	-	TRBJ2-1	TRBD2	TGCAGTGCTAGTTTCTTAGCGGGAGAAAACTACAATGAGCAGTTCTTC	CSASFLAGENYNEQFF
TRBV21-1	-	TRBJ1-5	-	TGTGCCAGCGAATTGGGGCGCGACAATCAGCCCCAGCATTTT	CASELGRDNQPQHF
TRBV28	-	TRBJ1-6	TRBD1	TGTGCCAGCATACTTGGACAGGGGAATTCACCCCTCCACTTT	CASILGQGNSPLHF
TRBV6-2/TRBV6-3	-	TRBJ1-2	-	TGTGCCAGCAGTTACTCTCCGAGAAACTATGGCTACACCTTC	CASSYSPRNYGYTF
TRBV24-1	-	TRBJ1-2	TRBD1	TGTGCCACCGGACCCGGGACAGGGGGCTACACCTTC	CATGPGTGGYTF
TRBV7-2	-	TRBJ1-2	-	TGTGCCAGCAGCTCGGGACACCCGGAGGAAGGCTACACCTTC	CASSSGHPEEGYTF
TRBV3-1/TRBV3-2	-	TRBJ1-1	-	TGTGCCAGCAGCCAAGACATTTACACTGAAGCTTTCTTT	CASSQDIYTEAFF
TRBV4-3	once	TRBJ2-2	-	TGCGCCAGCGGGCCTTGGGACACCGGGGAGCTGTTTTTT	CASGPWDTGELFF
TRBV24-1	-	TRBJ1-5	-	TGTGCCACCAGTGATTCGGAGGCGGGGAGCAATCAGCCCCAGCATTTT	CATSDSEAGSNQPQHF
TRBV11-2	-	TRBJ1-5	TRBD1	TGTGCCAGCAGCCCTCCCGGGACAGGGCATCAGCCCCAGCATTTT	CASSPPGTGHQPQHF
TRBV7-9	-	TRBJ1-2	TRBD1	TGTGCCAGCAGCTTCGCCCCTAGACAGGGGGCTAACTATGGCTACACCTTC	CASSFAPRQGANYGYTF
TRBV18	-	TRBJ1-1	-	TGTGCCAGCTCACCACCCCTCCCAAACAGGGCGATGAACACTGAAGCTTTCTTT	CASSPPLPNRAMNTEAFF
TRBV5-1	-	TRBJ2-2	TRBD2	TGCGCCAGCAGCCCCGGGAGGGCAAACACCGGGGAGCTGTTTTTT	CASSPGRANTGELFF
TRBV5-1	-	TRBJ2-5	-	TGCGCCAGCAGCTTGGCCGGCGGAGGAGAGACCCAGTACTTC	CASSLAGGGETQYF
TRBV5-1	-	TRBJ2-3	TRBD1	TGCGCCAGCAGCTCGGGAGAGGACAGGGGGAGCACAGATACGCAGTATTTT	CASSSGEDRGSTDTQYF
TRBV6-5	-	TRBJ1-4	TRBD1	TGTGCCAGCAGTTTTCGGACAGGGGGCCGGGAAAAACTGTTTTTT	CASSFRTGGREKLFF
TRBV7-6	-	TRBJ1-3	TRBD1	TGTGCCAGCAGCCCCACCCCCCGGGACAGGGGGTCTGGAAACACCATATATTTT	CASSPTPRDRGSGNTIYF
TRBV28	-	TRBJ1-1	TRBD1	TGTGCCAGCAGGGACCAAGGACAGGGCGAAGCTTTCTTT	CASRDQGQGEAFF
TRBV11-3	-	TRBJ2-2	TRBD1	TGTGCCAGCAGCCGCCCGGGACAGGAGAACACCGGGGAGCTGTTTTTT	CASSRPGQENTGELFF
TRBV4-1	-	TRBJ1-6	-	TGCGCCAGCAGCCCGACACCTAATTCACCCCTCCACTTT	CASSPTPNSPLHF
TRBV24-1	many	TRBJ1-1	TRBD1	TGTGCCACCAGTGACCCAGGACAGGGGGACACTGAAGCTTTCTTT	CATSDPGQGDTEAFF
TRBV10-3	-	TRBJ2-4	TRBD2	TGTGCCATCAGTGAGTCGGGACTAGCGGGAGCAGCCAAAAACATTCAGTACTTC	CAISESGLAGAAKNIQYF
TRBV9	-	TRBJ2-4	-	TGTGCCAGCAGCCCCGCGGGGCAGTCAAACATTCAGTACTTC	CASSPAGQSNIQYF
TRBV4-3	-	TRBJ2-2	TRBD1	TGCGCCAGCAGCCAAGCTCGGACAGGGGAGATTCCCACCGGGGAGCTGTTTTTT	CASSQARTGEIPTGELFF
TRBV11-2	-	TRBJ2-5	TRBD2	TGTGCCAGCTCCATGGCGGGAGGGCTCCAAGAGACCCAGTACTTC	CASSMAGGLQETQYF
TRBV18	-	TRBJ1-2	-	TGTGCCAGCTCACCTCGGGGAGGAGACTATGGCTACACCTTC	CASSPRGGDYGYTF
TRBV3-1/TRBV3-2	-	TRBJ2-1	TRBD2	TGTGCCAGCAGCCAGTCACCGTCCAGCGGGAGCCTCGGATGGTGGAGCAATGAGCAGTTCTTC	CASSQSPSSGSLGWWSNEQFF
TRBV1	-	TRBJ2-1	-	TGCACCAGCAGAGGATCTACGGGACTAGTTTACAATGAGCAGTTCTTC	CTSRGSTGLVYNEQFF
TRBV11-2	-	TRBJ2-1	-	TGTGCCAGCAGCCAGATACCGGGCTCCTACAATGAGCAGTTCTTC	CASSQIPGSYNEQFF
TRBV9	-	TRBJ2-2	TRBD1	TGTGCCAGCAGCCTTGGACAGGGGGGCACCGGGGAGCTGTTTTTT	CASSLGQGGTGELFF
TRBV6-1	-	TRBJ2-1	-	TGTGCCAGCAGTGACGTGGCCCCGGGGTCCTACAATGAGCAGTTCTTC	CASSDVAPGSYNEQFF
TRBV19	-	TRBJ2-2	-	TGTGCCAGTAGTTCTCAGATGACCGGGACCGGGGAGCTGTTTTTT	CASSSQMTGTGELFF
TRBV27	-	TRBJ1-2	-	TGTGCCAGCAGTTTCAACAGGGATTTCTATGGCTACACCTTC	CASSFNRDFYGYTF
TRBV7-2	-	TRBJ1-5	-	TGTGCCAGCAGCTTCCGCGGAGCAAATCAGCCCCAGCATTTT	CASSFRGANQPQHF
TRBV9	few	TRBJ1-5	-	TGTGCCAGCAGCGACCAACTCAAGGGGGACGAGAGCAATCAGCCCCAGCATTTT	CASSDQLKGDESNQPQHF
TRBV30	-	TRBJ2-3	-	TGTGCCTGGAGGAAAATAGTGACAGATACGCAGTATTTT	CAWRKIVTDTQYF
TRBV11-2	-	TRBJ2-1	-	TGTGCCAGCAGCTTAGCGGGTGCGGGATACAATGAGCAGTTCTTC	CASSLAGAGYNEQFF
TRBV29-1	-	TRBJ2-3	TRBD1	TGCAGCCGAGAGTCTCCCCGCAGGACAGGTGGGCCAGATACGCAGTATTTT	CSRESPRRTGGPDTQYF
TRBV6-5	-	TRBJ2-3	-	TGTGCCAGCAGATCTATGGCGGGGAGCACAGATACGCAGTATTTT	CASRSMAGSTDTQYF
TRBV4-1	-	TRBJ2-3	-	TGCGCCAGCAAACTAGACCTGCGTGGAGATACGCAGTATTTT	CASKLDLRGDTQYF
TRBV19	once	TRBJ2-1	TRBD2	TGTGCCAGTAGTATCGGGACTAGCGCCTACAATGAGCAGTTCTTC	CASSIGTSAYNEQFF